These 5 T cell receptor beta chains were all obtained from the same sample, sequenced in a study of cytomegalovirus exposure and HLA in healthy donors. PCR involved 60 Vbeta and 13 Jbeta primers. Sequencing was performed with immunoSEQ multiplex PCR; in TCRdb, only in-frame clones are kept and a portion is missing. The sample includes about 190,000 clones, around 86% of them seen just once. The sequencing sample was made of PBMCs. These receptors all stem from a man aged 35-49 years in good health and CMV-seropositive.

V and J are TRBV6-5 and TRBJ1-1; the D gene is possibly TRBD1 (6 bases). V lost 0 bases to trimming and J lost 4 bases, with 12 bases between them. CDR1 and CDR2 (germline): MNHEY, SVGAGI. The length of the CDR3 is 15 residues. In nucleotides, the CDR3 is TGTGCCAGCAGTTACTCGAACGGACAGATCACTGAAGCTTTCTTT. Protein product: CASSYSNGQITEAFF.

In its sample, this clone was seen a few times. The chain joins TRBV27 to TRBJ2-2, with D perhaps matching TRBD2 (5 bases). The V end was cut by 4 bases, the J end by 6 bases, with 6 bases between. CDR3 length equals 12 residues. Germline V lookup: CDR1 MNHEY, CDR2 SMNVEV (reference sequence). Written as DNA, the CDR3 is TGTGCCAGCAGTTATAGCGCCGGGGAGCTGTTTTTT. It translates to CASSYSAGELFF.

This clone was seen only a few times. The chain joins TRBV29-1 to TRBJ2-5, with TRBD1 matching over 10 bases. This CDR3 has 15 amino acids. The ends lost 4 bases at V and 5 bases at J; junction bases unmatched: 10. CDR1 is SQVTM, CDR2 ANQGSEA, per germline. CDR3 sequence reads: CSVVRGGQGRETQYF. The CDR3 nucleotides are TGCAGCGTTGTTCGTGGGGGACAGGGGAGGGAGACCCAGTACTTC.

The gene calls are TRBV5-8 and TRBJ2-5; D is possibly TRBD1 (6 bases). The V and J ends lost 5 bases and 2 bases respectively, with 10 bases between them. The CDR3 spans 13 residues. Germline loops: CDR1 SGHTS, CDR2 YDEGEE. CDR3 sequence (DNA): TGTGCCAGCAGTCGGACAGTTCAAGAGACCCAGTACTTC. Translated: CASSRTVQETQYF.

The V gene is TRBV29-1, the J gene TRBJ1-5; 7 bases are a match to TRBD1. The V gene's germline CDR1 is SQVTM and CDR2 ANQGSEA. Trimming cost V 6 bases and J 6 bases; bases outside gene matches: 11. The CDR3 length is 14 residues. CDR3 residues: CSVRAAGGSQPQHF. The CDR3 DNA reads TGCAGCGTGAGGGCGGCAGGGGGTAGTCAGCCCCAGCATTTT.